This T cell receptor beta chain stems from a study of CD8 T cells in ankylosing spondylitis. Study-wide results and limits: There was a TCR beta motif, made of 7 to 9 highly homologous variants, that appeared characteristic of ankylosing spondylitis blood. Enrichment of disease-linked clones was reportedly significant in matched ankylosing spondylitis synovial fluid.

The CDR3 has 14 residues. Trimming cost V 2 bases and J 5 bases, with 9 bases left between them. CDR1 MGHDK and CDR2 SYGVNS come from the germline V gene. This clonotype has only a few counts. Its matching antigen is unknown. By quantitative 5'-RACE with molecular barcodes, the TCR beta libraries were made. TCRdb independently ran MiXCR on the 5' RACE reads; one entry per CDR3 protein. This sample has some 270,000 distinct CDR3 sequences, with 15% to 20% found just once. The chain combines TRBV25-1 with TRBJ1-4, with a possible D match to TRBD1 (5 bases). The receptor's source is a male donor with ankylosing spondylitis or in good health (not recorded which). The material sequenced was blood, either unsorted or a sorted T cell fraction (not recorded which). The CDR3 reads CASSENRINEKLFF. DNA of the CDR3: TGTGCCAGCAGTGAAAACAGGATCAATGAAAAACTGTTTTTT. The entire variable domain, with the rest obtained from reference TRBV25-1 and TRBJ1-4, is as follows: EADIYQTPRYLVIGTGKKITLECSQTMGHDKMYWYQQDPGMELHLIHYSYGVNSTEKGDLSSESTVSRIRTEHFPLTLESARPSHTSQYLCASSENRINEKLFFGSGTQLSVL.